This TCR beta chain is drawn from a study of T cell repertoires and HLA-DP antigens. Profiled with immunoSEQ multiplex PCR; TCRdb holds only in-frame clones, not every one. The sample yields around 100,000 clones, 92% seen once. There are 15 residues in the CDR3. V dropped 6 bases and J dropped 7 bases, with 21 bases sitting between them. Germline CDR1 SNHLY, CDR2 FYNNEI. Remarks on this clone: Its antigen is unidentified.

The chain employs TRBV2 and TRBJ1-2, with unresolved D. The clonotype originates from a woman aged 18-35 years in good health and CMV-seronegative. Sequencing was done on a sample of CD4+ T cells from PBMCs. The CDR3 here is CASRRVLLTPPGYTF. CDR3 nucleotides: TGTGCCAGCAGGAGGGTCTTACTCACACCCCCTGGCTACACCTTC. Based on the CDR3 plus reference TRBV2 and TRBJ1-2, the full variable domain is EPEVTQTPSHQVTQMGQEVILRCVPISNHLYFYWYRQILGQKVEFLVSFYNNEISEKSEIFDDQFSVERPDGSNFTLKIRSTKLEDSAMYFCASRRVLLTPPGYTFGSGTRLTVV.